The 31 T cell receptor beta chains below were found in one sample sequenced in a study of T cells expressing NK-cell markers. TCRdb re-called the 5' RACE reads and catalogs CDR3 proteins one per entry, DNA excluded. With 120,000 to 150,000 distinct CDR3 sequences in the sample, the ten largest clones hold approximately 12%. Sequences were obtained from blood T cells: a sorted CD56 or NKG2C T cell subset, CD4+ or CD8+ T cells, or bulk PBMC T cells (not recorded which). Every receptor here comes from a young man in good health.

The chain couples TRBV11-2 to TRBJ2-5; checking the TCRdb D call of TRBD1 is not possible without DNA. The CDR3 contains 17 residues. CDR1 is SGHAT, CDR2 FQNNGV, per germline. CDR3 protein: CASSLDRLQGAGETQYF.

Frequency places this clonotype as medium-sized. This chain uses TRBV7-9 with TRBJ2-1; the D gene TCRdb calls, TRBD1, cannot be checked with no DNA. Germline CDR1 SEHNR, CDR2 FQNEAQ (reference sequence). This CDR3 is built from 19 residues. Here the CDR3 reads CASSSSEAGRGVTYNEQFF.

The V call is TRBV6-6, the J call TRBJ2-3. Germline values: CDR1 MNHNY, CDR2 SVGAGI (reference sequence). There are 12 residues in the CDR3. This CDR3 is CASRGGIDTQYF.

V is TRBV29-1 and J is TRBJ1-2; with no DNA, the TCRdb D assignment of TRBD1 cannot be verified. The CDR3 is 11 amino acids. Germline CDR1 SQVTM, CDR2 ANQGSEA. The CDR3 region is CSVVTQGFYTF. Full variable domain (outside the CDR3, taken from reference TRBV29-1 and TRBJ1-2): SAVISQKPSRDICQRGTSLTIQCQVDSQVTMMFWYRQQPGQSLTLIATANQGSEATYESGFVIDKFPISRPNLTFSTLTVSNMSPEDSSIYLCSVVTQGFYTFGSGTRLTVV.

The chain carries TRBV5-1 and TRBJ2-1; TCRdb picks TRBD2, but there is no DNA to check that call. The CDR3 has 18 amino acids. Germline CDR1 is SGHRS and CDR2 is YFSETQ. This CDR3 reads CASSLDRGLADPYNEQFF.

The V call is TRBV12-3 or TRBV12-4, the J call TRBJ2-1. The CDR3 is 14 residues long. CDR3 sequence reads: CASSKREYYNEQFF.

The chain employs TRBV4-1 and TRBJ2-1; TCRdb indicates TRBD2, and absent DNA this call remains unverified. In germline, CDR1 is MGHRA, CDR2 YSYEKL. The CDR3 is 16 residues long. This chain's CDR3 is CASSQDGVAGYNEQFF.

This sequence joins TRBV11-2 and TRBJ2-1; TCRdb's assignment of TRBD2 cannot be checked, as there is no DNA. The CDR3 length is 20 residues. Per germline, CDR1 SGHAT and CDR2 FQNNGV. The CDR3 sequence is CASSVSSGGTLRGEYNEQFF.

The rearrangement uses TRBV7-9 and TRBJ1-2. Germline CDR1 reads SEHNR; CDR2 reads FQNEAQ (reference sequence). There are 15 residues in the CDR3. The CDR3 protein is CASSLGRDHIYGYTF.

The chain recombines TRBV7-8 with TRBJ1-1. This CDR3 has 20 amino acids. The germline V gene encodes CDR1 SGHVS and CDR2 FQNEAQ. CDR3: CASSLVPLSAVRVLNTEAFF.

This chain joins TRBV7-9 and TRBJ1-3; TCRdb calls TRBD1, which cannot be checked without DNA. There are 16 residues in the CDR3. Germline values: CDR1 SEHNR, CDR2 FQNEAQ (reference sequence). The CDR3 loop reads CASSLEGGAAGNTIYF.

The gene calls are TRBV7-6 and TRBJ2-3; there is no DNA to check the TCRdb D call of TRBD2. The length of the CDR3 is 18 residues. Germline V lookup: CDR1 SGHVS, CDR2 FNYEAQ. The chain's CDR3 is CASSFGTSGMTSTDTQYF.

The chain carries TRBV29-1 and TRBJ1-2; TCRdb's D gene call, TRBD1, goes unchecked for lack of DNA. The CDR3 contains 16 residues. Per germline, CDR1 SQVTM and CDR2 ANQGSEA. The CDR3 protein is CSVVPSQGARGYGYTF.

The chain carries TRBV3-1 and TRBJ2-5; TCRdb proposes TRBD2, but this gene call is untestable without DNA. Per germline, CDR1 LGHDT and CDR2 YNNKEL (reference sequence). This CDR3 is built from 17 residues. CDR3 loop: CASSQGLAGGPEKTQYF.

The genes are TRBV6-6 and TRBJ1-2; with no DNA, the TCRdb D assignment of TRBD1 cannot be verified. This CDR3 is built from 13 residues. Per germline, CDR1 MNHNY and CDR2 SVGAGI (reference sequence). The CDR3 spells CASTLTQGYGYTF.

The genes are TRBV19 and TRBJ2-2; TCRdb proposes TRBD2, but this gene call is untestable without DNA. Germline V gene lookup returns CDR1 LNHDA and CDR2 SQIVND (reference sequence). This CDR3 has 17 amino acids. Here the CDR3 reads CASSPLLLAGGTGELFF.

The chain links TRBV7-9 to TRBJ1-1. In germline, CDR1 is SEHNR, CDR2 FQNEAQ (reference sequence). There are 11 residues in the CDR3. CDR3 in amino acids: CASSSRHAAFF.

The CDR3 is CASQETGPYEQYF. The gene calls are TRBV14 and TRBJ2-7; the D call of TRBD1 rests on TCRdb alone, since no DNA is present to check it. This CDR3 contains 13 residues. Germline V CDR1 and CDR2: SGHDN, FVKESK.

The chain joins TRBV4-2 to TRBJ1-1. CDR1 is LGHNA and CDR2 is YNFKEQ in the germline V gene. There are 16 residues in the CDR3. CDR3 sequence reads: CASSQDRSRLGIEAFF.

The gene calls are TRBV5-1 and TRBJ1-1; the TRBD1 assignment by TCRdb is unverifiable without DNA. The CDR3 extends over 14 amino acids. From germline, CDR1 is SGHRS and CDR2 YFSETQ. The CDR3 sequence: CASSLAGGPTEAFF.

This chain connects TRBV6-5 to TRBJ1-1; without DNA, the TCRdb call of TRBD1 cannot be checked. This CDR3 is 15 amino acids long. Germline CDR1 MNHEY, CDR2 SVGAGI. The chain's CDR3 is CASSWTGGKNTEAFF.

The rearrangement uses TRBV28 and TRBJ2-3; TCRdb gives TRBD1 as the D gene, but with no DNA this cannot be confirmed. Looked up from germline, CDR1 is MDHEN and CDR2 is SYDVKM. The CDR3 is 16 residues long. CDR3 residues: CASRQATGNRPDTQYF.

V gene TRBV7-3 combines with J gene TRBJ2-1; lacking DNA, the TRBD2 call made by TCRdb goes unchecked. CDR1 and CDR2 (germline): SGHTA, FQGTGA. The CDR3 sequence is 16 residues long. CDR3: CASSSSSGESLNEQFF.

V is TRBV20-1 and J is TRBJ1-1; the D call of TRBD1 rests on TCRdb alone, since no DNA is present to check it. CDR1 is DFQATT, CDR2 SNEGSKA, per germline (reference sequence). This CDR3 has 15 amino acids. The CDR3 is CSARSWDWENTEAFF.

This chain joins TRBV7-2 and TRBJ2-5; checking the TCRdb D call of TRBD2 is not possible without DNA. CDR3 length: 16 residues. Germline V gives CDR1 SGHTA, CDR2 FQGNSA. CDR3 sequence reads: CASRTTSGRHRETQYF.

CDR3 protein: CASSPGDWTDTQYF. The chain is built from TRBV3-1 and TRBJ2-3. This CDR3 spans 14 amino acids. The germline V gene has CDR1 LGHDT and CDR2 YNNKEL (reference sequence).

The chain recombines TRBV20-1 with TRBJ2-1; there is no DNA to check the TCRdb D call of TRBD2. CDR3 length equals 15 residues. CDR1 is DFQATT and CDR2 is SNEGSKA in the germline V gene (reference sequence). CDR3 sequence: CSASSIQRSYNEQFF.

The rearrangement uses TRBV19 and TRBJ1-4; TCRdb indicates TRBD1, and absent DNA this call remains unverified. CDR3 size: 19 residues. Germline CDR1 reads LNHDA; CDR2 reads SQIVND (reference sequence). CDR3 sequence reads: CASSGIRGRGGIEGEKLFF.

The gene calls are TRBV6-1 and TRBJ2-3; TCRdb indicates TRBD2, and absent DNA this call remains unverified. CDR1 and CDR2 (germline): MNHNS, SASEGT. The CDR3 is made up of 15 amino acids. This CDR3 reads CASTIGSGRTDTQYF.

J is TRBJ2-2 and V is TRBV9. The CDR3 loop spans 12 amino acids. Germline V gene lookup returns CDR1 SGDLS and CDR2 YYNGEE. The CDR3 loop reads CASRGSTGELFF.

V usage is TRBV5-6 and J usage is TRBJ2-7; TCRdb proposes TRBD2, but this gene call is untestable without DNA. The CDR3 has 13 amino acids. CDR1 is SGHDT, CDR2 YYEEEE, per germline. The CDR3 reads CASSRTSAYEQYF.